This passage covers 20 T cell receptor beta chains from one sample sequenced in a study of T cells in women clearing cervical HPV infection. Profiled with immunoSEQ multiplex PCR; TCRdb holds only in-frame clones, not every one. Its table records under 50,000 clones. Sequencing used blood buffy coat. The receptors stem from a woman aged 18-70 years with a cervical HPV16 infection that either progressed to CIN3+ or cleared (not recorded which).

About this clone itself: From the germline J gene comes the end of the CDR3, since the read stops 3 residues before it. The rearrangement links TRBV20-1 to TRBJ2-7, with a possible D match to TRBD1 (5 bases). The CDR3 has 12 amino acids. Between the trimmed V and J ends, which lost 3 bases and 5 bases, there was a span of 11 bases. CDR1 DFQATT and CDR2 SNEGSKA come from the germline V gene (reference sequence). The CDR3 DNA, read in part, is TGCAGTGCTAGTAGTGAAGGGGACGAG. As protein: CSASSEGDE. The CDR3 as a whole reads CSASSEGDEQYF.

In the case of this clone: Read data end 3 residues before the CDR3 end; the end is taken from the germline J gene. This sequence joins TRBV9 and TRBJ1-4; D is ambiguous. CDR1 is SGDLS, CDR2 YYNGEE, per germline. The CDR3 runs 15 residues. Trimming stripped 0 bases from V and 7 bases from J, with 13 bases between. CDR3 loop: CASSVGLAEIEKLFF. The CDR3 DNA, read in part, is TGTGCCAGCAGCGTAGGTCTCGCAGAAATTGAAAAA.

Concerning this clone: The read terminates 3 residues ahead of where the CDR3 ends, so the germline J gene completes it. The chain carries TRBV19 and TRBJ2-1; D is perhaps TRBD2 (7 bases). The V end lost 3 bases, the J end lost 2 bases, and 11 bases lay between the germline ends. The CDR3 runs 15 residues. Germline assignment: CDR1 LNHDA and CDR2 SQIVND (reference sequence). The CDR3 is CASSIGGGAYNEQFF. The DNA read from the CDR3 is TGTGCCAGTAGTATCGGCGGGGGCGCCTACAATGAG.

A word on this clone: The CDR3 end lies 3 residues beyond the end of the read and is filled in from the germline J gene. The chain joins TRBV29-1 to TRBJ2-1, with 9 bases lining up with TRBD2. Germline V lookup: CDR1 SQVTM, CDR2 ANQGSEA. Trimming removed 3 bases from V and 0 bases from J; junction bases left unmatched: 15. This CDR3 spans 19 amino acids. Incomplete CDR3 DNA: TGCAGCGTTGAGGGGGGGACGGCGGGGGGGGTTAGCTCCTACAATGAG. This encodes CSVEGGTAGGVSSYNE. The full CDR3 protein is CSVEGGTAGGVSSYNEQFF.

Regarding this clone: The read terminates 3 residues before the CDR3 end, so the remaining end is supplied by the germline J gene. The J gene is TRBJ2-1, the V gene TRBV2, with TRBD1 identical over 9 bases. From germline, CDR1 is SNHLY and CDR2 FYNNEI. The CDR3 has 14 amino acids. Trimming at V came to 4 bases and at J to 9 bases, leaving 7 bases not matched to a gene. Incomplete CDR3 DNA: TGTGCCAGCAGTGGGGGGACAGGGAGTAGTGAG. Residues: CASSGGTGSSE. The whole CDR3 protein reads CASSGGTGSSEQFF. Combining the CDR3 with reference TRBV2 and TRBJ2-1 gives the whole variable domain EPEVTQTPSHQVTQMGQEVILRCVPISNHLYFYWYRQILGQKVEFLVSFYNNEISEKSEIFDDQFSVERPDGSNFTLKIRSTKLEDSAMYFCASSGGTGSSEQFFGPGTRLTVL.

With respect to this clone: Read data end 3 residues before the CDR3 end; the end is taken from the germline J gene. The chain employs TRBV20-1 and TRBJ2-7; 7 nucleotides match TRBD1. The germline CDR1 and CDR2 sequences are DFQATT and SNEGSKA (reference sequence). V lost 0 bases to trimming and J lost 3 bases; unmatched junction nucleotides: 5. The CDR3 sequence is 14 residues long. CDR3 DNA (partial): TGCAGTGCTAGAGATATCCAGGGGGACTACGAG. Residues: CSARDIQGDYE. The CDR3 in its entirety is CSARDIQGDYEQYF.

For this clone: With the read ending 3 residues before the CDR3 end, the germline J gene is used to fill in that end. The chain uses TRBV5-4 and TRBJ2-5; tentatively, D is TRBD1 (6 bases). V shed 4 bases and J shed 3 bases, with 13 bases lying between them. Germline V gene data show CDR1 as SGHNT and CDR2 as YYREEE (reference sequence). There are 14 residues in the CDR3. The sequenced part of the CDR3 DNA is TGTGCCAGCAGCACGGGACATAACAAAGAGACC. This codes for CASSTGHNKET. The complete CDR3 sequence is CASSTGHNKETQYF.

Turning to this clone: The read ends 3 residues before the CDR3 terminus; that terminus is restored from the germline J gene. The genes are TRBV5-4 and TRBJ2-3, with 9 bases identical to TRBD2. Unmatched junction bases numbered 4, after V lost 2 bases and J lost 0 bases. CDR3 size: 16 residues. Germline CDR1 and CDR2: SGHNT and YYREEE (reference sequence). The CDR3 sequence is CASSFLAGSSTDTQYF. The DNA read from the CDR3 is TGTGCCAGCAGCTTCCTAGCGGGGTCTAGCACAGATACG.

Of note for this clone: With the read ending 3 residues before the CDR3 end, the germline J gene is used to fill in that end. This chain connects TRBV11-2 to TRBJ1-1; D is ambiguous. CDR1 SGHAT and CDR2 FQNNGV come from the germline V gene. Trimming left V 5 bases short and J 4 bases short, with 8 bases between. This CDR3 is 12 amino acids long. The CDR3 loop is CASSPDITEAFF. The part of the CDR3 DNA that was read is TGTGCCAGCAGCCCCGACATCACTGAA. Combining the CDR3 with reference TRBV11-2 and TRBJ1-1 gives the whole variable domain EAGVAQSPRYKIIEKRQSVAFWCNPISGHATLYWYQQILGQGPKLLIQFQNNGVVDDSQLPKDRFSAERLKGVDSTLKIQPAKLEDSAVYLCASSPDITEAFFGQGTRLTVV.

In regard to this clone: The CDR3 extends 3 residues past the end of the read, so its final part is completed from the germline J gene. J is TRBJ1-2 and V is TRBV2; D perhaps matches TRBD1 (6 bases). Per the germline V gene, CDR1 is SNHLY and CDR2 is FYNNEI. The CDR3 extends over 12 amino acids. V lost 5 bases to trimming and J lost 6 bases, with 10 bases between them. The CDR3: CASSTGFDGYTF. CDR3 bases read: TGTGCCAGCAGTACAGGGTTTGATGGC.

On this clone: The missing CDR3 end, 3 residues past where the read stops, is filled in from the germline J gene. The chain joins TRBV5-1 to TRBJ2-7, with TRBD1 as a possible D gene (6 bases). Germline V gives CDR1 SGHRS, CDR2 YFSETQ. V lost 4 bases, J lost 3 bases, and 14 bases lay in between. This CDR3 has 14 residues. CDR3 loop: CASSPDRSLYEQYF. Incomplete CDR3 DNA: TGCGCCAGCAGCCCCGACAGGTCTCTCTACGAG.

The CDR3 loop reads CASSLVGGTDNEQFF. The DNA read from the CDR3 is TGTGCCAGCAGCTTAGTAGGGGGTACTGACAATGAG. The chain carries TRBV11-3 and TRBJ2-1, with a weak D call TRBD1 (6 bases). Coverage ceases 3 residues before the CDR3 finishes, and the germline J gene fills in the end. The CDR3 contains 15 residues. The germline CDR1 and CDR2 sequences are SGHNT and YENEEA. V was trimmed by 1 base and J by 5 bases, leaving 12 bases between them.

Worth noting for this clone: The DNA ends 3 residues before the CDR3 does, and the rest of the CDR3 is filled in from the germline J gene. This sequence joins TRBV5-4 and TRBJ1-4; 9 positions match TRBD1. Looked up from germline, CDR1 is SGHNT and CDR2 is YYREEE (reference sequence). The CDR3 has 14 residues. J was trimmed by 7 bases and V by 4 bases; bases with no gene match: 5. The CDR3 spells CASSGGQGREKLFF. CDR3 DNA, as far as it was read: TGTGCCAGCAGCGGAGGACAGGGGCGTGAAAAA.

Turning to this clone: Read data end 3 residues before the CDR3 end; the end is taken from the germline J gene. V and J are TRBV7-7 and TRBJ2-2; D perhaps matches TRBD2 (6 bases). The CDR3 length is 13 residues. The ends were cut back, 4 bases at V and 7 bases at J, with 10 bases in the middle. Germline CDR1 reads SSHAT; CDR2 reads FNYEAQ (reference sequence). CDR3 protein: CASSSRGFGELFF. Incomplete CDR3 DNA: TGTGCCAGCAGCTCACGGGGGTTCGGGGAG.

As for this clone: The read ends 3 residues shy of where the CDR3 ends; the end is completed using the germline J gene. The chain is built from TRBV6-1 and TRBJ1-5; D is unresolved. The germline V gene has CDR1 MNHNS and CDR2 SASEGT. The CDR3 runs 14 residues. Trimming stripped 4 bases from V and 5 bases from J, with 12 bases between. The CDR3 here is CASSVRVDHQPQHF. Incomplete CDR3 DNA: TGTGCCAGCAGTGTAAGGGTTGACCATCAGCCC.

Concerning this clone: Coverage ceases 3 residues before the CDR3 finishes, and the germline J gene fills in the end. This CDR3 is also generated by other DNA sequences in the sample. This chain uses TRBV19 with TRBJ2-6; 10 bases match TRBD1. The CDR3 covers 17 residues. Germline loops: CDR1 LNHDA, CDR2 SQIVND (reference sequence). The ends lost 4 bases at V and 1 base at J; junction bases unmatched: 4. The CDR3 spells CASSTGQGGSGANVLTF. The sequenced part of the CDR3 DNA is TGTGCCAGTAGTACCGGACAGGGGGGGTCTGGGGCCAACGTC. Supplemented by reference TRBV19 and TRBJ2-6, the full variable domain reads DGGITQSPKYLFRKEGQNVTLSCEQNLNHDAMYWYRQDPGQGLRLIYYSQIVNDFQKGDIAEGYSVSREKKESFPLTVTSAQKNPTAFYLCASSTGQGGSGANVLTFGAGSRLTVL.

A word on this clone: The read terminates 3 residues before the CDR3 end, so the remaining end is supplied by the germline J gene. The chain recombines TRBV7-9 with TRBJ1-1; D is possibly TRBD1 (6 bases). CDR3 size: 15 residues. Germline loops: CDR1 SEHNR, CDR2 FQNEAQ (reference sequence). Partial CDR3 DNA: TGTGCCAGCAGCTCTAGACAGGCGGGAACAGAGACC. Translation: CASSSRQAGTET. The entire CDR3 protein reads CASSSRQAGTETAFF. The whole variable domain, remainder taken from reference TRBV7-9 and TRBJ1-1, is DTGVSQNPRHKITKRGQNVTFRCDPISEHNRLYWYRQTLGQGPEFLTYFQNEAQLEKSRLLSDRFSAERPKGSFSTLEIQRTEQGDSAMYLCASSSRQAGTETAFFGQGTRLTVV.

Comment on this clone: The read terminates 3 residues before the CDR3 end, so the remaining end is supplied by the germline J gene. The gene calls are TRBV12-5 and TRBJ2-1; weak D call: TRBD1 (6 bases). Germline V gene sequence: CDR1 LGHNT, CDR2 FRNRAP. V was pared by 1 base and J by 5 bases, with 15 bases between. The CDR3 runs to 16 residues. The CDR3 here is CASGLALRTDNNEQFF. The CDR3 DNA, read in part, is TGTGCTAGTGGTTTGGCCCTTCGGACAGATAACAATGAG.

About this clone itself: The read ends 3 residues shy of where the CDR3 ends; the end is completed using the germline J gene. This chain joins TRBV10-1 and TRBJ2-1, with a possible D match to TRBD2 (5 bases). The V end was cut by 6 bases, the J end by 4 bases, with 16 bases between. Germline lookup yields CDR1 WNHNN and CDR2 SYGVQD (reference sequence). CDR3 length equals 15 residues. This CDR3 reads CASSPGVEGYNEQFF. The sequenced part of the CDR3 DNA is TGCGCCAGCAGCCCCGGGGTAGAAGGATACAATGAG.

The DNA read from the CDR3 is TGTGCCAGCAGTGAACAGGGTAGAGGGACACCC. Protein: CASSEQGRGTP. The CDR3 in full is CASSEQGRGTPLHF. The chain links TRBV6-1 to TRBJ1-6, with D perhaps matching TRBD1 (5 bases). The observed sequence ends 3 residues before the CDR3 terminus, with the missing tail filled in from the germline J gene. In germline, CDR1 is MNHNS, CDR2 SASEGT. The CDR3 runs to 14 residues. Trimming cost V 2 bases and J 11 bases, with 13 bases left between them.